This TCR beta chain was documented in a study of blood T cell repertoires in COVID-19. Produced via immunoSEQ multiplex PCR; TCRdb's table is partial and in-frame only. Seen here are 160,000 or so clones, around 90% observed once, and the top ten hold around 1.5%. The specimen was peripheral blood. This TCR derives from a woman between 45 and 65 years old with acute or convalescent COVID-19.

The CDR3, as DNA: TGTGCCAGCAGTGGGGGGAGGCTAGGACAGGGGAGCAATCAGCCCCAGCATTTT. Translated: CASSGGRLGQGSNQPQHF. The rearrangement uses TRBV27 and TRBJ1-5, with TRBD1 matching over 9 bases. From germline, CDR1 is MNHEY and CDR2 SMNVEV (reference sequence). This CDR3 is 18 amino acids long. Trimming at V came to 5 bases and at J to 1 base, leaving 12 bases not matched to a gene.